These T cell receptor beta chains were read from a single sample in a study of radiotherapy plus CTLA-4 blockade in lung cancer. Method: immunoSEQ multiplex PCR; TCRdb's copy keeps in-frame clones and lacks some. The repertoire holds approximately 89,000 clones, with around four fifths as singletons. The sample consisted of peripheral blood, taken from a patient treated with radiotherapy plus ipilimumab. Every receptor here comes from a human donor with non-small cell lung cancer that progressed on radiotherapy plus ipilimumab. Each CDR3 is given without its conserved first and last residue. Expanded clones get a size class; other rows say once, few or many, or leave the size out.

abundance	j_gene	v_gene	CDR3aa
-	TRBJ2-7	TRBV4-1	ASSPAGRGAYEQY
-	TRBJ1-4	TRBV27	ASARWGNPRINEKLF
-	TRBJ1-2	TRBV11-2	ASSLGRENYGYT
-	TRBJ1-2	TRBV25-1	ASSEYMGQDYGYT
once	TRBJ1-3	TRBV11-2	ASSLAGTGNTIY
-	TRBJ1-3	TRBV7-2	ASSGGPGAPSGNTIY
-	TRBJ2-7	TRBV9	ASSVEGGAHVNEQY
-	TRBJ2-5	TRBV5-1	ASSLDSPREAQY
once	TRBJ2-5	TRBV5-4	ASSLAGAGRETQY
-	TRBJ1-5	TRBV19	ASSMRSSSGNQPQH
-	TRBJ1-5	TRBV2	ASSEQGGTNQPQH
-	TRBJ2-2	TRBV6-1	ASRGLAGGPRELF
few	TRBJ1-4	TRBV28	ASRGLGEKLF